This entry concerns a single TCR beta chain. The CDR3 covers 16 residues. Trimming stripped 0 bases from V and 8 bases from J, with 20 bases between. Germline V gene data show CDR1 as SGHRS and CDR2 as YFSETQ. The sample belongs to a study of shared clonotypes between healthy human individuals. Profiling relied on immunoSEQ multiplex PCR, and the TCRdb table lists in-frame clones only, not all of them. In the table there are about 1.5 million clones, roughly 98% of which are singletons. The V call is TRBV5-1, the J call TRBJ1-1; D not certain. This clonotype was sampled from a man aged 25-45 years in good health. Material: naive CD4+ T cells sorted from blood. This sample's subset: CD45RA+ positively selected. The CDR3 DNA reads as TGCGCCAGCAGCTTGGATACCGGCCGCCTTGGCCTCGAAGCTTTCTTT. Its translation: CASSLDTGRLGLEAFF.